The source of this T cell receptor beta chain is a study of T cell changes during pregnancy in multiple sclerosis. The CDR3 length is 16 residues. The V end was cut by 0 bases, the J end by 6 bases, with 16 bases between. Germline V gives CDR1 SGDLS, CDR2 YYNGEE. Method: immunoSEQ multiplex PCR; TCRdb's copy keeps in-frame clones and lacks some. The sample records around 130,000 clones, approximately 95% being singletons. This TCR was sampled from a female donor with multiple sclerosis, enrolled in a pregnancy study. The chain joins TRBV9 to TRBJ2-1, with a weak D call TRBD2 (6 bases). The sample here was peripheral blood, taken before pregnancy. The CDR3 here is CASSVAAGLPVNEQFF. Written as DNA, the CDR3 is TGTGCCAGCAGCGTAGCGGCGGGATTACCGGTCAATGAGCAGTTCTTC.